This T cell receptor (beta chain) was observed in a study of blood T cell repertoires in COVID-19. Study context: COVID-19 samples collected from the United States, Italy and Spain covered acute and convalescent phases. Nucleic acid was either cDNA or gDNA, and it came from T cells, B-cell-depleted T cells, or PBMCs.

V lost 3 bases to trimming and J lost 5 bases; unmatched junction nucleotides: 8. Germline V gene sequence: CDR1 SEHNR, CDR2 FQNEAQ (reference sequence). This CDR3 comprises 16 residues. Per the original data handling: The authors estimated nucleated cell counts from reference gene primer amplification. Here immunoSEQ multiplex PCR was the method, and the copy in TCRdb shows in-frame clones only, minus some. The V and J calls and clone size were taken over from that table, and D and trimming were inferred from the DNA. The table has about 190,000 clones, 84% seen once. The sample holds a few counts of this clone.

Sequencing was performed on peripheral blood. The receptor comes from a human donor in a cohort sampled during active COVID-19. This chain links TRBV7-9 with TRBJ2-3; 10 nucleotides match TRBD2. CDR3 loop: CASSFAGPSGGDTQYF. The CDR3 bases are TGTGCCAGCAGCTTCGCAGGACCTAGCGGGGGAGATACGCAGTATTTT. Using reference TRBV7-9 and TRBJ2-3 for the parts outside the CDR3, the full variable domain is DTGVSQNPRHKITKRGQNVTFRCDPISEHNRLYWYRQTLGQGPEFLTYFQNEAQLEKSRLLSDRFSAERPKGSFSTLEIQRTEQGDSAMYLCASSFAGPSGGDTQYFGPGTRLTVL.